This TCR beta chain stems from a study of T-cell memory formation after mild COVID-19. Findings and caveats of the study: There were some responding clones in pre-infection memory, which suggested that cross-reactive memory had joined. Whereas later expanders leaned CD4+, clones contracting day 15 to 85 showed a balanced CD4/CD8 makeup. Researchers could not confirm that second-wave clones peaking on day 37 targeted SARS-CoV-2.

From germline, CDR1 is SGHVS and CDR2 FNYEAQ. This CDR3 region has 15 residues. Trimming removed 5 bases from V and 9 bases from J; junction bases left unmatched: 10. This clonotype was detected many times. Its target is unknown. Via MiXCR, TCRdb re-called the 5' RACE reads, giving one row per CDR3 protein. The table shows about 340,000 distinct CDR3 sequences, with roughly 14% occurring only once. The sequencing sample was made of PBMCs or a T cell subset sorted from them (not recorded which). The chain recombines TRBV7-6 with TRBJ2-1, with 10 bases fitting TRBD2. This clonotype was obtained from a man younger than 35 who had mild COVID-19 (a few samples of this study predate the infection). Cell type and time point are not known. CDR3 coding DNA: TGTGCCAGCAGCCAAGGGTCTAGCGGGGGACCTGAGCAGTTCTTC. This sequence encodes CASSQGSSGGPEQFF.